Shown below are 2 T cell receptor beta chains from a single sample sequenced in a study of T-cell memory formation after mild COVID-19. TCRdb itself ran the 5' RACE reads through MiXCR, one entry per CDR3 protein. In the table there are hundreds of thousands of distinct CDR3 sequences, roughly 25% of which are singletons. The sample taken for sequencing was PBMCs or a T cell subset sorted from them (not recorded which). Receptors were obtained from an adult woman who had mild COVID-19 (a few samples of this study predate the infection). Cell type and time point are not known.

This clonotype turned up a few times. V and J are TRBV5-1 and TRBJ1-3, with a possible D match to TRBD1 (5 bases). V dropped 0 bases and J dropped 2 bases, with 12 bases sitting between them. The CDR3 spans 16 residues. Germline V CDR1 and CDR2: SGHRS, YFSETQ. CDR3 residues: CASSLVGEIPGNTIYF. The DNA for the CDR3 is TGCGCCAGCAGCTTGGTGGGGGAGATTCCTGGAAACACCATATATTTT.

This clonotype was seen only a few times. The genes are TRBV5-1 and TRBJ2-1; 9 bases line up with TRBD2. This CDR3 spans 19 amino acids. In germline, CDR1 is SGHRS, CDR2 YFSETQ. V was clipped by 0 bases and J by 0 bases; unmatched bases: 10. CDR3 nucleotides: TGCGCCAGCAGCTTGGTGCTAGCGGGACTGTCTAGCTCCTACAATGAGCAGTTCTTC. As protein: CASSLVLAGLSSSYNEQFF.